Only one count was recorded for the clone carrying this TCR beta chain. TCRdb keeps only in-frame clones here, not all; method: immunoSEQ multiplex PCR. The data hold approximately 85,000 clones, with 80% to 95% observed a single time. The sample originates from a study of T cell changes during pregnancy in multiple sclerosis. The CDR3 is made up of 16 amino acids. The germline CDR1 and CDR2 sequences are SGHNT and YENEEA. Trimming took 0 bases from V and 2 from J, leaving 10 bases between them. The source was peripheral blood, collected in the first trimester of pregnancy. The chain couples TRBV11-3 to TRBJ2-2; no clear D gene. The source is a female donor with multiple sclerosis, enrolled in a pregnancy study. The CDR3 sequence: CASSLDGGTNTGELFF. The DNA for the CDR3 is TGTGCCAGCAGCTTAGATGGCGGAACCAACACCGGGGAGCTGTTTTTT. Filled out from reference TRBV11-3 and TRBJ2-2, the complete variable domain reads EAGVVQSPRYKIIEKKQPVAFWCNPISGHNTLYWYLQNLGQGPELLIRYENEEAVDDSQLPKDRFSAERLKGVDSTLKIQPAELGDSAVYLCASSLDGGTNTGELFFGEGSRLTVL.